This TCR beta chain was identified in a study of T cell repertoires in cytomegalovirus infection. On the study more broadly: Epitope selection comprised recently identified HLA-C-restricted CMV epitopes and well-studied HLA-B-restricted CMV epitopes. Evidence of both CMV infection and a matching HLA type came from public TCR beta signatures. The study, taken as a whole, reports: Ex vivo responses were dominated by HLA-C-restricted CMV-specific TCR beta clonotypes.

This CDR3 contains 11 residues. Germline-derived CDR1 and CDR2 are SGHTA and FQGNSA. Trimming took 7 bases from V and 7 from J, leaving 11 bases between them. This clonotype was observed a few times. Its antigen remains unknown. From the reads, TCRdb called clonotypes with MiXCR, one entry per CDR3 protein. The table shows just over 450,000 distinct CDR3 sequences, with roughly 46% occurring only once. The TCR originated in a human donor in good health (CMV status not recorded). Some clones in this sample may be carry-over from other donors' samples. The chain uses TRBV7-2 and TRBJ2-7; D gene ambiguous. Sequences were derived from cultured PBMCs, sampled from culture after CMV antigen stimulation. DNA for the CDR3: TGTGCCAGCAACAGCGCCGGAGAGCAGTACTTC. Translation: CASNSAGEQYF.